This T cell receptor (beta chain) was observed in a study of low-dose radiotherapy and immunotherapy resistance in tumors. This clonotype was observed at least ten times. TRAV- and TRBV-specific primers, spanning alpha and beta chains, primed first-strand cDNA. It was with a constant-region primer and a V-primer adapter that TCRs were amplified over around 18 PCR cycles. Using its own MiXCR run on the reads, TCRdb lists one record per CDR3 protein. The repertoire holds tens of thousands of distinct CDR3 sequences, with 15% to 20% as singletons. The time point was: before trial treatment. Germline V gives CDR1 DFQATT, CDR2 SNEGSKA (reference sequence). This CDR3 has 13 residues. V was clipped by 6 bases and J by 2 bases; unmatched bases: 5.

The sequence came from a male donor with prostate cancer. This specimen was PBMCs, taken before treatment. This chain joins TRBV20-1 and TRBJ2-3; 7 bases line up with TRBD1. In DNA, the CDR3 is TGCAGTGCCATAGGACAGGCCACAGATACGCAGTATTTT. Translating it yields CSAIGQATDTQYF.